This T cell receptor beta chain emerged from a study of regulatory T cells in long-lasting Graves disease. At the level of the study: Antithyroid drug exposure in newly diagnosed Graves' patients had lasted under 3 months. Study observations and caveats: Those with persistent Graves' had less TCR diversity than newly diagnosed patients. Between persistent patients, more than 2,500 public clonotypes were shared, exceeding the roughly 920 shared between new patients.

Sample time point: newly diagnosed GD, antithyroid drugs for less than 3 months. With RNA extracted from PBMCs as input, the TCR library was made. This clonotype has at least ten counts. The target antigen is unknown. The CDR3 consists of 16 residues. The germline V gene has CDR1 MNHEY and CDR2 SMNVEV (reference sequence). V lost 7 bases to trimming and J lost 0 bases, with 16 bases between them. Construction of the TCR beta libraries employed iRepertoire HTBI primers in conjunction with Arm-PCR of CDR3 regions. MiXCR, run by TCRdb on the multiplex PCR reads, gives a single entry per CDR3 protein. The repertoire includes hundreds of thousands of distinct CDR3 sequences, 16% of them detected once, and 9.5% to 15% sits in the top ten. The same data also went into a second study, on T cells in Graves' hyperthyroidism and ophthalmopathy.

The sequence was obtained from a man aged 18 to 30 with Graves disease. Sequenced here: peripheral blood mononuclear cells (PBMCs), sampled at new diagnosis, from a patient treated with antithyroid drugs. The chain links TRBV27 to TRBJ2-1; weak D call: TRBD2 (5 bases). For the CDR3, the DNA is TGTGCCAGCAAACCGTCGGACTGGAGCTCCTACAATGAGCAGTTCTTC. As protein: CASKPSDWSSYNEQFF.